These T cell receptor beta chains were read from a single sample in a study of OX40 agonist ivuxolimab in advanced cancers. TCRdb's table, derived via immunoSEQ multiplex PCR, lists solely in-frame clones and lacks some. The sample has 65,000 to 75,000 clones; approximately 84% are singletons. Sequenced here: CD4+ or CD8+ T cells sorted from blood, sampled in a trial of the OX40 agonist ivuxolimab. All receptors derive from an adult with an advanced solid tumor such as melanoma, head and neck, liver or kidney cancer. CDR3s include the opening cysteine and the closing phenylalanine or tryptophan. A D gene is named only where the DNA matches it firmly. Expanded clones are given a class, and other clones once, few, many or no size at all.

V gene: TRBV30; clone size: .; D gene: .; J gene: TRBJ1-3; CDR3 DNA: TGTGCCTGGAGTAGTTGGGGCGGGGGAAACACCATATATTTT; CDR3 protein: CAWSSWGGGNTIYF
V gene: TRBV5-1; clone size: .; D gene: .; J gene: TRBJ2-5; CDR3 DNA: TGCGCCAGCAGCTTCGGGGAAGGCGAGACCCAGTACTTC; CDR3 protein: CASSFGEGETQYF
V gene: TRBV30; clone size: .; D gene: .; J gene: TRBJ1-5; CDR3 DNA: TGTGCCTGGAGCATGGAAGTTGCGAGCAATCAGCCCCAGCATTTT; CDR3 protein: CAWSMEVASNQPQHF
V gene: TRBV7-9; clone size: once; D gene: .; J gene: TRBJ1-4; CDR3 DNA: TGTGCCAGCAGCCTTCTTAATGAAAAACTGTTTTTT; CDR3 protein: CASSLLNEKLFF
V gene: TRBV28; clone size: .; D gene: TRBD2; J gene: TRBJ2-1; CDR3 DNA: TGTGCCAGCAGTTTTCCGGGAGGTTACCACAATGAGCAGTTCTTC; CDR3 protein: CASSFPGGYHNEQFF
V gene: TRBV10-2; clone size: once; D gene: .; J gene: TRBJ2-7; CDR3 DNA: TGCGCCAGCAGACCCAAGAGGGGCTCCTACGAGCAGTACTTC; CDR3 protein: CASRPKRGSYEQYF
V gene: TRBV5-4; clone size: .; D gene: TRBD1; J gene: TRBJ2-5; CDR3 DNA: TGTGCCAGCAGCCCGCCATGGGGACAGGAGAATGAGAAGTACTTC; CDR3 protein: CASSPPWGQENEKYF
V gene: TRBV5-6; clone size: once; D gene: .; J gene: TRBJ1-5; CDR3 DNA: TGTGCCAGCAGCTTGGCCCGCAGGGGTTATAGCAATCAGCCCCAGCATTTT; CDR3 protein: CASSLARRGYSNQPQHF
V gene: TRBV2; clone size: .; D gene: .; J gene: TRBJ1-1; CDR3 DNA: TGTGCCAGCAGTACGTCAGGAAACACTGAAGCTTTCTTT; CDR3 protein: CASSTSGNTEAFF
V gene: TRBV30; clone size: .; D gene: .; J gene: TRBJ2-7; CDR3 DNA: TGTGCCTGGAGTGTACCCGAGCCGGGACGGCCTCCGGCGCAGTACTTC; CDR3 protein: CAWSVPEPGRPPAQYF
V gene: TRBV7-9; clone size: .; D gene: TRBD2; J gene: TRBJ2-5; CDR3 DNA: TGTGCCAGCAGCCGCCTAGCGGGGGTCAGGGAGACCCAGTACTTC; CDR3 protein: CASSRLAGVRETQYF
V gene: TRBV6-5; clone size: .; D gene: .; J gene: TRBJ1-2; CDR3 DNA: TGTGCCAGCAGTTCTGGACCGAACAACTATGGCTACACCTTC; CDR3 protein: CASSSGPNNYGYTF
V gene: TRBV28; clone size: .; D gene: .; J gene: TRBJ1-5; CDR3 DNA: TGTGCCAGCAGTTTAAGTCAGGCGGTGGGGAGCAATCAGCCCCAGCATTTT; CDR3 protein: CASSLSQAVGSNQPQHF
V gene: TRBV9; clone size: .; D gene: .; J gene: TRBJ1-1; CDR3 DNA: TGTGCCAGCAGCACAGACCCACAGGGAGGGAACACTGAAGCTTTCTTT; CDR3 protein: CASSTDPQGGNTEAFF
V gene: TRBV10-3; clone size: once; D gene: .; J gene: TRBJ2-1; CDR3 DNA: TGTGCCATCAGTGTGGAGGGGGAGGAGCAGTTCTTC; CDR3 protein: CAISVEGEEQFF
V gene: TRBV10-1; clone size: .; D gene: .; J gene: TRBJ2-3; CDR3 DNA: TGCGCCAGCAGTCCTTCCCTAGGCGACACAGATACGCAGTATTTT; CDR3 protein: CASSPSLGDTDTQYF
V gene: TRBV5-4; clone size: .; D gene: .; J gene: TRBJ1-6; CDR3 DNA: TGTGCCAGCAACTCGGCGCGGGGTTTCACGAATTCACCCCTCCACTTT; CDR3 protein: CASNSARGFTNSPLHF
V gene: TRBV11-2; clone size: .; D gene: TRBD1; J gene: TRBJ2-7; CDR3 DNA: TGTGCCAGCAGCTTAGGGGGACAGGGGTTCTACGAGCAGTACTTC; CDR3 protein: CASSLGGQGFYEQYF
V gene: TRBV6-1; clone size: .; D gene: .; J gene: TRBJ1-5; CDR3 DNA: TGTGCCAGCAGTGAAGGGTCGGACGTCTATAGCAATCAGCCCCAGCATTTT; CDR3 protein: CASSEGSDVYSNQPQHF
V gene: TRBV6-4; clone size: .; D gene: TRBD1; J gene: TRBJ1-2; CDR3 DNA: TGTGCCAGCAGTAAAACAGGGGAAGGCTATGGCTACACCTTC; CDR3 protein: CASSKTGEGYGYTF
V gene: TRBV10-3; clone size: once; D gene: .; J gene: TRBJ2-1; CDR3 DNA: TGTGCCATCAGTGAGTCGAATTACAGTCCTCATGAGCAGTTCTTC; CDR3 protein: CAISESNYSPHEQFF
V gene: TRBV6-6; clone size: .; D gene: TRBD1; J gene: TRBJ2-3; CDR3 DNA: TGTGCCAGCAGTTCCGGGACAGGGCTGGCAGATACGCAGTATTTT; CDR3 protein: CASSSGTGLADTQYF